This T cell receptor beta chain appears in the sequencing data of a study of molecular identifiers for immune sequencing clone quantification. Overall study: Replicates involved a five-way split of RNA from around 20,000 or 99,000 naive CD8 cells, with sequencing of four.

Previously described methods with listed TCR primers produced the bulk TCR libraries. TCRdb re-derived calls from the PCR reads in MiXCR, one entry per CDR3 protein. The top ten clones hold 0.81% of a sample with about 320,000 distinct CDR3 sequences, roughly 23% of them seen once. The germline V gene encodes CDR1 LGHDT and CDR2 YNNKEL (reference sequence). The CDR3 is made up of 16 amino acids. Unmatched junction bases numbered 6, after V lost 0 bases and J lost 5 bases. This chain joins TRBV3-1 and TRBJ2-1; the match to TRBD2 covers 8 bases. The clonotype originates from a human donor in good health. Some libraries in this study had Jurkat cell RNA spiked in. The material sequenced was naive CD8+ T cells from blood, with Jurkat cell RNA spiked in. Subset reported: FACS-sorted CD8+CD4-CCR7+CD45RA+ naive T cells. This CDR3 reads CASSQENSGRHNEQFF. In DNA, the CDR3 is TGTGCCAGCAGCCAAGAGAACAGCGGGAGACACAATGAGCAGTTCTTC.